One T cell receptor beta chain is described in this entry. What it binds is unknown. The source of the sample is a study of cytomegalovirus exposure and HLA in healthy donors. Both 60 Vbeta primers and 13 Jbeta primers went into the PCR. Profiled with immunoSEQ multiplex PCR; TCRdb holds only in-frame clones, not every one. The sample lists approximately 100,000 clones; 64% were seen once. In germline, CDR1 is KGHSH, CDR2 LQKENI. V dropped 3 bases and J dropped 3 bases, with 18 bases sitting between them. The CDR3 consists of 17 residues. Study-wide results and limits: TCR beta chains associated with HLA were, in a later analysis, more clonally expanded than equally common others.

This receptor was identified in a man aged 60-69 years in good health and CMV-seronegative. The chain uses TRBV18 and TRBJ2-1; D might be TRBD2 (6 bases). The material sequenced was PBMCs. Written as DNA, the CDR3 is TGTGCCAGCTCACCCGAGCGAAGAACGGGACTCTACAATGAGCAGTTCTTC. It yields the protein CASSPERRTGLYNEQFF.